The rows below give T cell receptor beta chains drawn from one sample of a study of OX40 agonist ivuxolimab in advanced cancers. Here immunoSEQ multiplex PCR was the method, and the copy in TCRdb shows in-frame clones only, minus some. The sample lists 110,000 or so clones; under 95% were seen once. The specimen comprised CD4+ or CD8+ T cells sorted from blood, sampled in a trial of the OX40 agonist ivuxolimab. These receptors were taken from an adult with an advanced solid tumor such as melanoma, head and neck, liver or kidney cancer. Each CDR3 is given without its conserved first and last residue.

v_gene	j_gene	CDR3aa
TRBV6-1	TRBJ2-7	ASREGQPYEQY
TRBV5-1	TRBJ2-7	ASSLIAGTSSYEQY
TRBV11-3	TRBJ2-1	ASSLAGGNEQF
TRBV7-8	TRBJ2-1	ASSQDEQRNNEQF
TRBV6-1	TRBJ2-3	ASSEDLSVSAWDTQY
TRBV7-9	TRBJ1-6	ASGINSPLH
TRBV6-6	TRBJ1-6	ASTIGADSPLH
TRBV5-1	TRBJ2-3	ASSTLPGAGTDTQY
TRBV30	TRBJ2-3	AWTVPLGRTQY
TRBV5-1	TRBJ2-2	ASSLRLGRQNTGELF
TRBV19	TRBJ2-3	ASSKGTSGTTDTQY
TRBV2	TRBJ2-3	ASSQGTDTQY
TRBV5-1	TRBJ1-2	ASSLGGKDYGYT
TRBV18	TRBJ1-4	ASSPRVATNEKLF